These 16 T cell receptor beta chains share one sample of origin, sequenced in a study of shared clonotypes between healthy human individuals. In the naive CD8 group, cells lacked CD45RO and were positively selected for CCR7, so terminally differentiated effector memory CD45RA+ cells were left out. Sequencing used immunoSEQ multiplex PCR; TCRdb keeps in-frame clones, though not all of them. The sample consists of under 850,000 clones, 90% to 95% of them appearing once. The sample taken for sequencing was naive CD8+ T cells sorted from blood. These TCRs come from a man aged 30-40 years in good health.

J is TRBJ2-1 and V is TRBV12-5, with D unresolved. The V gene's germline CDR1 is LGHNT and CDR2 FRNRAP. The CDR3 extends over 14 amino acids. V lost 6 bases, J lost 4 bases, and 13 bases lay in between. CDR3 nucleotide sequence: TGTGCTAGTGGAGCCGGCCCCGGGTACAATGAGCAGTTCTTC. Translating gives CASGAGPGYNEQFF.

CDR3 protein: CASSSLERGKTQYF. The CDR3 nucleotides read TGTGCCAGCAGCTCCCTTGAGCGGGGAAAGACCCAGTACTTC. The chain couples TRBV7-8 to TRBJ2-5; the match to TRBD2 covers 7 bases. The CDR3 runs 14 residues. Germline assignment: CDR1 SGHVS and CDR2 FQNEAQ. Trimming cost V 4 bases and J 6 bases; bases outside gene matches: 8.

V and J are TRBV5-1 and TRBJ2-5; D possibly corresponds to TRBD2 (5 bases). CDR1 is SGHRS, CDR2 YFSETQ, per germline. Trimming removed 6 bases from V and 5 bases from J, with 17 bases in between. This CDR3 is built from 14 residues. CDR3 residues: CASTRPGVVETQYF. CDR3 nucleotides: TGCGCCAGCACCCGCCCCGGGGTGGTTGAGACCCAGTACTTC.

The chain links TRBV7-2 to TRBJ2-3; D ambiguous. The CDR3 has 15 amino acids. Germline CDR1 and CDR2: SGHTA and FQGNSA. V lost 5 bases and J 2 bases, leaving 14 bases between the germline ends. The CDR3 reads CASSPQRLLTDTQYF. In nucleotides, the CDR3 is TGTGCCAGCAGCCCCCAGCGCCTTCTCACAGATACGCAGTATTTT. The whole variable domain, remainder taken from reference TRBV7-2 and TRBJ2-3, is GAGVSQSPSNKVTEKGKDVELRCDPISGHTALYWYRQSLGQGLEFLIYFQGNSAPDKSGLPSDRFSAERTGGSVSTLTIQRTQQEDSAVYLCASSPQRLLTDTQYFGPGTRLTVL.

This sequence joins TRBV27 and TRBJ2-1; 10 positions match TRBD2. The CDR3 has 13 residues. The V gene's germline CDR1 is MNHEY and CDR2 SMNVEV (reference sequence). V shed 11 bases, J shed 3 bases, and the junction held 4 bases outside the gene matches. This chain's CDR3 is CASGTSVYNEQFF. CDR3 DNA: TGTGCCTCCGGGACTAGCGTCTACAATGAGCAGTTCTTC.

In regard to this clone: One base away lies a much larger clone, so this may be a sequencing read error. Different DNA sequences within this sample yield the same CDR3. This chain uses TRBV25-1 with TRBJ2-7; no definite D call. This CDR3 has 11 amino acids. The V gene's germline CDR1 is MGHDK and CDR2 SYGVNS. V dropped 5 bases and J dropped 2 bases, with 4 bases sitting between them. The CDR3 DNA is TGTGCCAGCAGTCAAACCTACGAGCAGTACTTC. Translating it yields CASSQTYEQYF.

The chain recombines TRBV27 with TRBJ2-2; no clear D. The length of the CDR3 is 13 residues. The germline V gene has CDR1 MNHEY and CDR2 SMNVEV (reference sequence). The ends were cut back, 4 bases at V and 3 bases at J, with 6 bases in the middle. CDR3 bases: TGTGCCAGCAGTTGGCCGTACACCGGGGAGCTGTTTTTT. This sequence encodes CASSWPYTGELFF.

This rearrangement joins TRBV13 to TRBJ2-1; 15 bases are a match to TRBD2. CDR1 is PRHDT, CDR2 FYEKMQ, per germline (reference sequence). Trimming took 5 bases from V and 8 from J; bases not matched to a gene: 7. There are 16 residues in the CDR3. The CDR3 nucleotides read TGTGCCAGCAGCGCCGGGACTAGCGGGAGGATCGATGAGCAGTTCTTC. This encodes CASSAGTSGRIDEQFF.

This clone occurred once. The DNA of the CDR3 is TGTGCCAGCAGCGACAGGGTGAACACTGAAGCTTTCTTT. It translates to CASSDRVNTEAFF. This rearrangement joins TRBV7-6 to TRBJ1-1, with TRBD1 matching 7 bases. The junction had 0 bases not matched to a gene; V was cut back by 5 bases and J by 0 bases. Per the germline V gene, CDR1 is SGHVS and CDR2 is FNYEAQ. The CDR3 totals 13 residues.

This clone was seen more than once but under ten times. The rearrangement joins TRBV7-9 to TRBJ2-7; perhaps TRBD1 as D (7 bases). Per the germline V gene, CDR1 is SEHNR and CDR2 is FQNEAQ (reference sequence). The CDR3 has 13 amino acids. Deletions cut 6 bases from V and 5 bases from J, with 14 bases between. CDR3 residues: CASREEGAHEQYF. The CDR3 DNA follows: TGTGCCAGCAGAGAGGAGGGGGCTCACGAGCAGTACTTC.

The chain has TRBV18 and TRBJ2-1, with a tentative D call TRBD1 (6 bases). Germline CDR1 KGHSH, CDR2 LQKENI. Trimming cost V 6 bases and J 3 bases, with 12 bases left between them. The CDR3 extends over 14 amino acids. CDR3 sequence (DNA): TGTGCCAGCTCCCCCGGACAGAGCTACAATGAGCAGTTCTTC. Its translation is CASSPGQSYNEQFF.

Concerning this clone itself: At the DNA level, this CDR3 is encoded by other sequences in the same sample as well. The J gene is TRBJ2-7, the V gene TRBV9; D call uncertain. The germline V gene has CDR1 SGDLS and CDR2 YYNGEE. The CDR3 totals 14 residues. Between the trimmed V and J ends, which lost 2 bases and 0 bases, there was a span of 9 bases. Here the CDR3 reads CASSVGGDSYEQYF. CDR3 bases: TGTGCCAGCAGCGTGGGTGGGGACTCCTACGAGCAGTACTTC. Complete variable domain (other parts from reference TRBV9 and TRBJ2-7): DSGVTQTPKHLITATGQRVTLRCSPRSGDLSVYWYQQSLDQGLQFLIQYYNGEERAKGNILERFSAQQFPDLHSELNLSSLELGDSALYFCASSVGGDSYEQYFGPGTRLTVT.

V and J are TRBV21-1 and TRBJ1-1; TRBD1, the table's D call, was not compared with the DNA. TRBV21-1 is assigned pseudogene status. CDR3 size: 17 residues. Here the CDR3 reads CASSNGDRGMVNTEAFF. In nucleotides, the CDR3 is TGTGCCAGCAGCAATGGGGACAGGGGGATGGTGAACACTGAAGCTTTCTTT.

In this sample, this clone turned up once. The rearrangement links TRBV14 to TRBJ2-3; perhaps TRBD1 as D (5 bases). Trimming pared 2 bases from V and 5 bases from J, leaving 17 bases between. The CDR3 consists of 16 residues. Germline V gene sequence: CDR1 SGHDN, CDR2 FVKESK. DNA of the CDR3: TGTGCCAGCAGCCAAATCCCCCCCGACAGTCAAGATACGCAGTATTTT. Encoded protein: CASSQIPPDSQDTQYF. The whole variable domain, filled in from reference TRBV14 and TRBJ2-3, reads EAGVTQFPSHSVIEKGQTVTLRCDPISGHDNLYWYRRVMGKEIKFLLHFVKESKQDESGMPNNRFLAERTGGTYSTLKVQPAELEDSGVYFCASSQIPPDSQDTQYFGPGTRLTVL.

The rearrangement uses TRBV27 and TRBJ1-5; no definite D call. From germline, CDR1 is MNHEY and CDR2 SMNVEV (reference sequence). The CDR3 is made up of 16 amino acids. Trimming shortened V by 1 base and J by 1 base, and 11 bases separated the two germline ends. CDR3 coding DNA: TGTGCCAGCAGTTTATTGGGCCTGAGGAGCAATCAGCCCCAGCATTTT. Translation: CASSLLGLRSNQPQHF.

V gene TRBV4-3 combines with J gene TRBJ2-7; no definite D call. The V and J ends lost 5 bases and 2 bases respectively, with 19 bases between them. Germline V gene sequence: CDR1 LGHNA, CDR2 YSLEER. This CDR3 is built from 16 residues. CDR3 amino acids: CASSASVGSDAYEQYF. DNA for the CDR3: TGCGCCAGCAGCGCAAGCGTCGGCAGCGACGCCTACGAGCAGTACTTC.